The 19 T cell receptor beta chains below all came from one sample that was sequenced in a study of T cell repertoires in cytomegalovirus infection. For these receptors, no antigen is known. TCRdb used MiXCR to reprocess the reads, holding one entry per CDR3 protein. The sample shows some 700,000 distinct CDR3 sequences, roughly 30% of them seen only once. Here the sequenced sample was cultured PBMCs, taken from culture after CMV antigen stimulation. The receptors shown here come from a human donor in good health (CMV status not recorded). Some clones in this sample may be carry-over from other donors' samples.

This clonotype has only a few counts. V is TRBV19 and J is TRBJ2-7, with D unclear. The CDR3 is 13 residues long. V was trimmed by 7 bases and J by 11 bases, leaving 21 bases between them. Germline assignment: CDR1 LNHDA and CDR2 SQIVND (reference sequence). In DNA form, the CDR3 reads TGTGCCAGTAAACTCATCGGGCGGTTGAAGGAGTACTTC. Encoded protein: CASKLIGRLKEYF.

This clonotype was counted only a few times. CDR3 sequence (DNA): TGTGCCAGCAGCTTCTTCCCGACAGTTCGGAACTATGGCTACACCTTC. It yields the protein CASSFFPTVRNYGYTF. V gene TRBV7-9 combines with J gene TRBJ1-2, with D tentatively TRBD1 (5 bases). The CDR3 loop spans 16 amino acids. The V gene's germline CDR1 is SEHNR and CDR2 FQNEAQ (reference sequence). The V and J ends lost 3 bases and 2 bases respectively, with 16 bases between them.

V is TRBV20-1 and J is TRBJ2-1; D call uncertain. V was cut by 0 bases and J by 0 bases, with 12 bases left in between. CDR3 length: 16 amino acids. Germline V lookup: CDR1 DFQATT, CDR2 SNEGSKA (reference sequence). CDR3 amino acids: CSARDLRSSSYNEQFF. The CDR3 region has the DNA TGCAGTGCTAGAGATCTCAGGTCCAGCTCCTACAATGAGCAGTTCTTC.

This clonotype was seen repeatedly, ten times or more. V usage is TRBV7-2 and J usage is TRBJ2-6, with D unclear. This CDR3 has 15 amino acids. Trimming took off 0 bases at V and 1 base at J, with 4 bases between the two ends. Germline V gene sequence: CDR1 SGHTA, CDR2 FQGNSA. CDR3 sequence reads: CASSLAASGANVLTF. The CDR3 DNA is TGTGCCAGCAGCTTAGCGGCATCTGGGGCCAACGTCCTGACTTTC.

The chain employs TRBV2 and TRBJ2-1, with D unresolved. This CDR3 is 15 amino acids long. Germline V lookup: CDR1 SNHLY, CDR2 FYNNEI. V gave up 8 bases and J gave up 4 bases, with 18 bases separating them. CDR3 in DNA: TGTGCCAGCCGGTGGCGCTCCGAGTATTACAATGAGCAGTTCTTC. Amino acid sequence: CASRWRSEYYNEQFF.

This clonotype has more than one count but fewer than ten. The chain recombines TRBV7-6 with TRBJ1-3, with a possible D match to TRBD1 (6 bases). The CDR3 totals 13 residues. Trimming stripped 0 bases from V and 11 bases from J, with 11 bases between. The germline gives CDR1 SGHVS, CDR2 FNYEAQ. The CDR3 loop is CASSLAGQYAIYF. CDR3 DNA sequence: TGTGCCAGCAGCTTAGCCGGACAGTACGCCATATATTTT.

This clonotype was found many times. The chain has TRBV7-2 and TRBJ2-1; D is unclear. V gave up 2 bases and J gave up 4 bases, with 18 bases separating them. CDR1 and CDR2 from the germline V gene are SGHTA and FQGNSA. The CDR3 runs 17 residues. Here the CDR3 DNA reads TGTGCCAGCAGCTTACTGGCCCAGGAGTTCTCGTACAATGAGCAGTTCTTC. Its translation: CASSLLAQEFSYNEQFF.

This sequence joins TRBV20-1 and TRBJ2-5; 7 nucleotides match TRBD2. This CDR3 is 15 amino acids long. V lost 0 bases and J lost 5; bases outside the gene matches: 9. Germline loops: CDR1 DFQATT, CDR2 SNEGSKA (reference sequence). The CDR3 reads CSARDRRESRETQYF. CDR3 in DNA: TGCAGTGCTAGAGATCGGCGGGAGAGCCGGGAGACCCAGTACTTC.

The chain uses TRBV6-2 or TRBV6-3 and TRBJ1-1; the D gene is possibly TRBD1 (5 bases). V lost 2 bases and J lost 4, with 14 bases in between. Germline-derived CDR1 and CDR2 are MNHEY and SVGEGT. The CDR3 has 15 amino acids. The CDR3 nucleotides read TGTGCCAGCAGTTACGGCCGGGGGTTGAGCACTGAAGCTTTCTTT. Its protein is CASSYGRGLSTEAFF.

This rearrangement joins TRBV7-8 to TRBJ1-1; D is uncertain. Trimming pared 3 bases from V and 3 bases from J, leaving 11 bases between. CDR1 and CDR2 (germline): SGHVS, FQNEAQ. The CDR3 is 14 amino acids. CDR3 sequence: CASSFGYGDTEAFF. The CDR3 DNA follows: TGTGCCAGCAGCTTCGGGTATGGAGACACTGAAGCTTTCTTT.

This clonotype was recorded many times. The CDR3 sequence: CASSFVGGKETQYF. The DNA for the CDR3 is TGTGCCAGCAGCTTTGTAGGGGGGAAAGAGACCCAGTACTTC. The V gene is TRBV7-2, the J gene TRBJ2-5; tentatively, D is TRBD1 or TRBD2 (6 bases each). The V end lost 3 bases, the J end lost 3 bases, and 11 bases lay between the germline ends. The length of the CDR3 is 14 residues. The germline V gene encodes CDR1 SGHTA and CDR2 FQGNSA.

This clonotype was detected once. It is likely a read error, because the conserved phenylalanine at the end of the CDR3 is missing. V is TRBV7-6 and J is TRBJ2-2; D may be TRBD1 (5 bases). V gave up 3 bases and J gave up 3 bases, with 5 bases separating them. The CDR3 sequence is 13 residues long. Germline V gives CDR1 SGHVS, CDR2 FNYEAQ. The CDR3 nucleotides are TGTGCCAGCAGCTTCAGGGACACCGGGGAGCTGTTTGTT. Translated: CASSFRDTGELFV.

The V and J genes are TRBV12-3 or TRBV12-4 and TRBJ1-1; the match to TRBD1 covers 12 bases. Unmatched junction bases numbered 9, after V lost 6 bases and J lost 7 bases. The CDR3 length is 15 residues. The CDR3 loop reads CASRRRDRGLFEAFF. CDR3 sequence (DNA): TGTGCCAGCAGAAGGAGGGACAGGGGGCTCTTTGAAGCTTTCTTT.

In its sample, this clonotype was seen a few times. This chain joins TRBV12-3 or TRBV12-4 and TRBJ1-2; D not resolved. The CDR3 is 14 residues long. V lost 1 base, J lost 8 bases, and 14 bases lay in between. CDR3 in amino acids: CASSLGPAQEGYTF. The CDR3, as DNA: TGTGCCAGCAGTTTAGGACCTGCCCAAGAGGGCTACACCTTC.

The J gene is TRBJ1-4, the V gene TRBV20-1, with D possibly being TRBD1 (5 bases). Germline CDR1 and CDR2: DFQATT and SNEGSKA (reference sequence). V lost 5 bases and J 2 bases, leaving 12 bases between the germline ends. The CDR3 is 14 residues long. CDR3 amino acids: CSAEPGFTNEKLFF. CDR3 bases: TGCAGTGCTGAACCAGGGTTTACTAATGAAAAACTGTTTTTT.

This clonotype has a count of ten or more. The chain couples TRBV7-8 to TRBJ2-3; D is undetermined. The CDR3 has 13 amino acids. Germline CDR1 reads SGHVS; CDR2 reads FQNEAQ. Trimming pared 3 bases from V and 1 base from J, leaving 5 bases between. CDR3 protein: CASSFGGTDTQYF. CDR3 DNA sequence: TGTGCCAGCAGCTTTGGGGGCACAGATACGCAGTATTTT.

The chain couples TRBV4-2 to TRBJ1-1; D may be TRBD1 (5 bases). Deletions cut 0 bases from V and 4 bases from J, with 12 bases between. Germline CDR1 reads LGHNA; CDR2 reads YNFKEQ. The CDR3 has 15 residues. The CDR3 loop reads CASSQDPFGGTEAFF. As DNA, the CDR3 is TGTGCCAGCAGCCAAGACCCGTTCGGGGGCACTGAAGCTTTCTTT.

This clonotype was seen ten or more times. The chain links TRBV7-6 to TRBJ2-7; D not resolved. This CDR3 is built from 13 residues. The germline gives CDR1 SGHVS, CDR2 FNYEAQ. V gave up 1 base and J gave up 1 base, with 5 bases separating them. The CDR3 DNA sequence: TGTGCCAGCAGCTTAGACCATTCCTACGAGCAGTACTTC. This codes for CASSLDHSYEQYF.

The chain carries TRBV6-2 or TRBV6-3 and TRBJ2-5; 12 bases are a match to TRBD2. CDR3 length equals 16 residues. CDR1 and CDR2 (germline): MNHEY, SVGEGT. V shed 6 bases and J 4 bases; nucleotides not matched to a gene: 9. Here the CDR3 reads CASRTTTSGSLETQYF. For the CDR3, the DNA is TGTGCCAGCAGAACCACGACTAGCGGGAGCTTAGAGACCCAGTACTTC.